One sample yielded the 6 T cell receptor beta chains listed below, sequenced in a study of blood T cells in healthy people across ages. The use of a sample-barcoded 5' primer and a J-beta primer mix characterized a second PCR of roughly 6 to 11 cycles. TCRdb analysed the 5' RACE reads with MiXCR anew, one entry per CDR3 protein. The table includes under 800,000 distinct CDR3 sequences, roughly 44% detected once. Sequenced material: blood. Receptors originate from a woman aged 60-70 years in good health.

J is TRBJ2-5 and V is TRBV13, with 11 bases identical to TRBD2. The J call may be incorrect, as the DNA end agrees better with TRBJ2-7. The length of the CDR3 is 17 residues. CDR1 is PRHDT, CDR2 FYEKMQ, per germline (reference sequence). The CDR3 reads CASSSPGTSGSFYEQYF. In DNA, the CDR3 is TGTGCCAGCAGCTCGCCCGGAACTAGCGGGAGTTTCTACGAGCAGTACTTC.

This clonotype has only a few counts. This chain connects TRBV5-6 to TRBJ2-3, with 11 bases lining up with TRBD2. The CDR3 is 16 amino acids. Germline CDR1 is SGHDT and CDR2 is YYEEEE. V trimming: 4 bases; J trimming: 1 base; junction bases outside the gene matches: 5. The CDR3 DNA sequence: TGTGCCAGCAGCACCAGACTAGCGGGGCGCACAGATACGCAGTATTTT. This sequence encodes CASSTRLAGRTDTQYF. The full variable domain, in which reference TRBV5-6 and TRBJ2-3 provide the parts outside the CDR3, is DAGVTQSPTHLIKTRGQQVTLRCSPKSGHDTVSWYQQALGQGPQFIFQYYEEEERQRGNFPDRFSGHQFPNYSSELNVNALLLGDSALYLCASSTRLAGRTDTQYFGPGTRLTVL.

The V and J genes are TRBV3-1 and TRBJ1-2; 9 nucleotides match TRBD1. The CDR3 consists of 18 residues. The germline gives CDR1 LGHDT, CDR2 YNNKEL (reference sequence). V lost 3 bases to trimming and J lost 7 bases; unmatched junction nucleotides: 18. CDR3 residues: CASSHDPGTGSPGGGYTF. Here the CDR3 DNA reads TGTGCCAGCAGCCATGACCCCGGGACAGGGAGCCCCGGCGGTGGCTACACCTTC.

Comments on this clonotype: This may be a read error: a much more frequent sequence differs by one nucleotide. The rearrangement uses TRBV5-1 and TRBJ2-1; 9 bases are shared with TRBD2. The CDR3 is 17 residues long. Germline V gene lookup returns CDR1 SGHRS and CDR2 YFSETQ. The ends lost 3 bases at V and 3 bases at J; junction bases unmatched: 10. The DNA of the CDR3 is TGCGCCAGCAGCTCTCCTCCCCTAGCGGGAAGCTACAATGAGCAGTTCTTC. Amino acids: CASSSPPLAGSYNEQFF.

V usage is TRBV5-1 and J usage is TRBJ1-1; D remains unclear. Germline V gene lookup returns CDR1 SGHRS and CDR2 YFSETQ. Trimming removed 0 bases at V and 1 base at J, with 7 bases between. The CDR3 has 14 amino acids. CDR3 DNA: TGCGCCAGCAGCTTGGGAATCGAGAACACTGAAGCTTTCTTT. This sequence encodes CASSLGIENTEAFF.

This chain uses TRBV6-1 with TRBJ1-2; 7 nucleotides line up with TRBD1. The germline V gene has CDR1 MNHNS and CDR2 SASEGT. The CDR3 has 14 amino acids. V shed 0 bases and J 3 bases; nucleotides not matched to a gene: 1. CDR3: CASSEARGDYGYTF. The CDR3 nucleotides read TGTGCCAGCAGTGAAGCCAGGGGGGACTATGGCTACACCTTC.